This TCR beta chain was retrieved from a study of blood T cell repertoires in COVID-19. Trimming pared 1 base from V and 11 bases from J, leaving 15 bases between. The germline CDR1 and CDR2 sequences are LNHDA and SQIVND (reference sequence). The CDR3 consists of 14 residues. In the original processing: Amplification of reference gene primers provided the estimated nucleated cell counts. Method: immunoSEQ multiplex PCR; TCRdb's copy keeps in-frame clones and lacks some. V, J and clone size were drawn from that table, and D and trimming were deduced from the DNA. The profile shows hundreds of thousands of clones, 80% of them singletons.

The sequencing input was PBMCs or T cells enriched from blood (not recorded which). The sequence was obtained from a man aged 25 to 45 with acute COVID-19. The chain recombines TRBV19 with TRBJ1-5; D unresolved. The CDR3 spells CASSIGRGQDAQHF. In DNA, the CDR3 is TGTGCCAGTAGTATAGGACGAGGCCAAGACGCCCAGCATTTT. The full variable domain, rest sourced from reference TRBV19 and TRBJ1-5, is DGGITQSPKYLFRKEGQNVTLSCEQNLNHDAMYWYRQDPGQGLRLIYYSQIVNDFQKGDIAEGYSVSREKKESFPLTVTSAQKNPTAFYLCASSIGRGQDAQHFGDGTRLSIL.